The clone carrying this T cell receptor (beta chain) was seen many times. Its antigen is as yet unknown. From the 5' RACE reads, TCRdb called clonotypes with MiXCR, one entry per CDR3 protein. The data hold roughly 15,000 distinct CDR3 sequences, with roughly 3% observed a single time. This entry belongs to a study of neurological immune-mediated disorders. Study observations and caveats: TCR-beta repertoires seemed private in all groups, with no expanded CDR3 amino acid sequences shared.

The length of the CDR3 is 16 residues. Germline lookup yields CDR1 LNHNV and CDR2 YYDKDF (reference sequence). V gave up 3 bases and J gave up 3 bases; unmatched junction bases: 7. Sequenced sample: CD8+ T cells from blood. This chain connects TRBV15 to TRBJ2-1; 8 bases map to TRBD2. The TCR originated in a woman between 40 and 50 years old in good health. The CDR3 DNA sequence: TGTGCCACCAGCAGCACGGGTGGGACTAGCTACAATGAGCAGTTCTTC. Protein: CATSSTGGTSYNEQFF.